The entry below gives a single T cell receptor (beta chain) sequence along with its context. The data originate from a study of control samples from healthy donors and cancer patients. TCRdb keeps only in-frame clones here, not all; method: immunoSEQ multiplex PCR. This table has about 54,000 clones, 95% to 97% appearing once. The V gene's germline CDR1 is SGDLS and CDR2 YYNGEE. The CDR3 covers 14 residues. The junction had 8 bases not matched to a gene; V was cut back by 4 bases and J by 5 bases. Specimen: blood. The sequence derives from a woman in her thirties in good health. This chain uses TRBV9 with TRBJ1-1; 7 bases fit TRBD1. The CDR3 is CASSPTGSRTEAFF. CDR3 DNA sequence: TGTGCCAGCAGCCCGACAGGGTCGAGGACTGAAGCTTTCTTT. Looking up the rest from reference TRBV9 and TRBJ1-1 gives the full variable domain: DSGVTQTPKHLITATGQRVTLRCSPRSGDLSVYWYQQSLDQGLQFLIQYYNGEERAKGNILERFSAQQFPDLHSELNLSSLELGDSALYFCASSPTGSRTEAFFGQGTRLTVV.